The text below deals with one T cell receptor (beta chain). The antigen is undetermined. Random hexamers primed reverse transcription of about 0.45 to 1 ug RNA. Each CDR3 protein is one row after TCRdb ran MiXCR on the immunoSEQ multiplex PCR reads. Among 150,000 to 200,000 distinct CDR3 sequences listed, under 95% were seen once. The data are from a study of CD8 T cells in Susac syndrome. Broader study findings: As the study acknowledged, the number of individuals who were part of its TCR sequencing and HLA analysis was relatively small.

Healthy donors served as age- and sex-matched controls. It was negative isolation that provided the CD8+ and CD4+ T cells, whereas TEMRA cells were enriched by FACS. J was trimmed by 3 bases and V by 2 bases; bases with no gene match: 6. The CDR3 totals 15 residues. Germline loops: CDR1 MGHDK, CDR2 SYGVNS. Source material: CD4+ T cells from PBMCs. The V gene is TRBV25-1, the J gene TRBJ1-1; 7 bases map to TRBD1. The clonotype comes from a human donor in good health. The CDR3 sequence: CASSETTGIYTEAFF. In DNA, the CDR3 is TGTGCCAGCAGTGAAACGACAGGGATCTACACTGAAGCTTTCTTT.